This is a list of T cell receptor beta chains from one sample in a study of graft-versus-host responses after intestinal transplantation. TCRdb's table, derived via immunoSEQ multiplex PCR, lists solely in-frame clones and lacks some. Here the sample spans around 100,000 clones, roughly nine tenths being singletons. No antigens are known for them. The sequencing here drew on unstimulated CD4+ T cells sorted from spleen or lymph node cells, taken before transplant. The receptors shown here come from a human donor who was the organ donor for an intestinal transplant. CDR3s include the opening cysteine and the closing phenylalanine or tryptophan. A D gene is named only where the DNA matches it firmly. Clone size is shown for a subset of rows, as once, few, many or a class of expanded clone.

D	J	V	size	CDR3	DNA
TRBD1	TRBJ2-3	TRBV11-1	NA	CASSFRQGSTDTQYF	TGTGCCAGCAGCTTTCGACAGGGTAGCACAGATACGCAGTATTTT
NA	TRBJ1-2	TRBV18	NA	CASSPSGEIDTF	TGTGCCAGCTCACCTTCAGGGGAAATTGACACCTTC
NA	TRBJ2-7	TRBV5-1	NA	CASSLQGVGSNEQYF	TGCGCCAGCAGCCTACAGGGCGTGGGGTCCAACGAGCAGTACTTC
NA	TRBJ1-2	TRBV15	NA	CATSGGQERYGYTF	TGTGCCACCAGCGGAGGACAAGAAAGATATGGCTACACCTTC
NA	TRBJ1-6	TRBV27	NA	CASSLYSGTLGNSPLHF	TGTGCCAGCAGTTTATATTCCGGGACGTTGGGGAATTCACCCCTCCACTTT
NA	TRBJ1-6	TRBV4-2	NA	CASSQVRTGVDNSPLHF	TGTGCCAGCAGCCAAGTGAGGACGGGAGTCGATAATTCACCCCTCCACTTT
TRBD2	TRBJ2-7	TRBV5-4	NA	CASSSGGVYEQYF	TGTGCCAGCAGTAGCGGGGGGGTGTACGAGCAGTACTTC
TRBD1	TRBJ1-1	TRBV18	NA	CASSPRQGNTEAFF	TGTGCCAGCTCGCCCAGACAGGGTAACACTGAAGCTTTCTTT
NA	TRBJ2-7	TRBV6-5	NA	CASRATLPPYEQYF	TGTGCCAGCAGGGCGACCCTACCCCCGTACGAGCAGTACTTC
NA	TRBJ1-6	TRBV7-9	few	CASSFDTTNSPLHF	TGTGCCAGCAGCTTCGACACGACAAATTCACCCCTCCACTTT
NA	TRBJ2-7	TRBV6-5	NA	CASTTADRTKGEQYF	TGTGCCAGCACCACCGCGGACAGGACTAAGGGGGAGCAGTACTTC
TRBD1	TRBJ2-7	TRBV5-6	NA	CASSSFPFLGQGADEQYF	TGTGCCAGCAGCTCCTTCCCCTTCTTAGGGCAGGGGGCCGACGAGCAGTACTTC
TRBD1	TRBJ1-1	TRBV28	NA	CASIVGDRENTEAFF	TGTGCCAGCATCGTTGGGGACAGGGAGAACACTGAAGCTTTCTTT
TRBD1	TRBJ1-5	TRBV28	NA	CASRPFGQGLTAQHF	TGTGCCAGCAGACCATTTGGACAGGGACTTACGGCCCAGCATTTT
NA	TRBJ1-2	TRBV6-6	NA	CASTSKGTAINYGYTF	TGTGCCAGCACTTCTAAGGGAACAGCTATTAACTATGGCTACACCTTC
NA	TRBJ1-1	TRBV6-4	NA	CASRAGTVGSEAFF	TGTGCCAGCAGGGCCGGGACGGTGGGGTCTGAAGCTTTCTTT
NA	TRBJ1-2	TRBV7-8	NA	CASSLGGANGNGYTF	TGTGCCAGCAGCTTAGGGGGGGCGAACGGGAATGGCTACACCTTC
NA	TRBJ1-3	TRBV5-6	NA	CASSLGWGGRSGNTIYF	TGTGCCAGCAGCTTGGGGTGGGGGGGACGCTCTGGAAACACCATATATTTT
NA	TRBJ1-2	TRBV15	NA	CATSGEQGYGYTF	TGTGCCACCAGCGGGGAACAGGGCTATGGCTACACCTTC
TRBD1	TRBJ1-6	TRBV6-1	NA	CASTDQGATHF	TGTGCCAGCACCGACCAGGGGGCGACTCACTTT
TRBD2	TRBJ2-5	TRBV7-3	NA	CASSLIGGAIETQYF	TGTGCCAGCAGCTTAATCGGGGGGGCCATAGAGACCCAGTACTTC
TRBD1	TRBJ1-2	TRBV27	NA	CASSWGQGRDGYTF	TGTGCCAGCAGTTGGGGACAGGGAAGGGATGGCTACACCTTC
NA	TRBJ1-6	TRBV5-4	NA	CASSLALSPLHF	TGTGCCAGCAGCTTGGCCCTTTCACCCCTCCACTTT
TRBD1	TRBJ2-7	TRBV19	NA	CASSISRDRGSYEQYF	TGTGCCAGTAGTATTTCCCGGGACAGGGGGTCCTACGAGCAGTACTTC
NA	TRBJ1-1	TRBV18	NA	CASSPPGSLNTEAFF	TGTGCCAGCTCACCTCCAGGGTCACTGAACACTGAAGCTTTCTTT
NA	TRBJ2-7	TRBV5-1	NA	CASSSPDRFYEQYF	TGCGCCAGCAGCTCACCTGACAGGTTCTACGAGCAGTACTTC
NA	TRBJ2-7	TRBV28	NA	CASSPTNLETGTFSYEQYF	TGTGCCAGCAGTCCAACCAATCTCGAGACAGGGACTTTCTCCTACGAGCAGTACTTC
TRBD2	TRBJ2-1	TRBV6-1	once	CASRISGALLFF	TGTGCCAGCAGAATTAGCGGGGCTTTACTTTTCTTC
NA	TRBJ1-5	TRBV11-2	NA	CASSFQRNQPQHF	TGTGCCAGCAGCTTTCAGAGAAATCAGCCCCAGCATTTT
NA	TRBJ2-5	TRBV30	NA	CAWSKATGGETQYF	TGTGCCTGGAGTAAGGCTACCGGCGGGGAGACCCAGTACTTC
TRBD1	TRBJ2-7	TRBV28	NA	CASTSNTPGQGLNEQYF	TGTGCCAGCACCTCAAATACGCCGGGACAGGGTCTTAACGAGCAGTACTTC
TRBD2	TRBJ2-3	TRBV28	NA	CASSPPRAGGNTQYF	TGTGCCAGCAGCCCCCCCCGAGCGGGGGGGAATACGCAGTATTTT
NA	TRBJ1-4	TRBV28	NA	CASSRPRGGAIAEKLFF	TGTGCCAGCAGTCGCCCAAGAGGAGGGGCGATTGCTGAAAAACTGTTTTTT
TRBD1	TRBJ1-6	TRBV6-5	NA	CASSVPGQGSSPLHF	TGTGCCAGCAGTGTACCGGGACAGGGTAGTTCACCCCTCCACTTT
NA	TRBJ1-1	TRBV25-1	NA	CASSAHYMNTEAFF	TGTGCCAGCAGTGCTCACTACATGAACACTGAAGCTTTCTTT
NA	TRBJ1-1	TRBV5-1	NA	CASSLGPTNTEAFF	TGCGCCAGCAGCTTGGGACCGACGAACACTGAAGCTTTCTTT
TRBD1	TRBJ2-7	TRBV28	NA	CAIKQTGLSYEQYF	TGTGCCATCAAACAGACAGGGTTATCCTACGAGCAGTACTTC
TRBD1	TRBJ2-7	TRBV10-3	NA	CAISASGQPYEQYF	TGTGCCATCAGTGCTTCGGGACAGCCCTACGAGCAGTACTTC
NA	TRBJ2-7	TRBV6-1	NA	CASGGGYEQYF	TGTGCCAGCGGTGGGGGGTACGAGCAGTACTTC
NA	TRBJ2-3	TRBV2	NA	CASSATRQGGRTDTQYF	TGTGCCAGCAGTGCAACGCGGCAGGGGGGCCGCACAGATACGCAGTATTTT
NA	TRBJ2-1	TRBV5-8	NA	CASSLVGGTKYNEQFF	TGTGCCAGCAGCTTGGTTGGGGGCACGAAGTACAATGAGCAGTTCTTC
NA	TRBJ1-2	TRBV6-6	NA	CASSASRDFYGYTF	TGTGCCAGCAGTGCCTCGAGGGATTTCTATGGCTACACCTTC
TRBD2	TRBJ2-2	TRBV5-4	NA	CASRATSGLTGELFF	TGTGCCAGCAGAGCCACTAGCGGGCTCACCGGGGAGCTGTTTTTT
TRBD2	TRBJ2-3	TRBV10-3	NA	CAIRGGLSGNSDTQYF	TGTGCCATCAGGGGGGGACTATCGGGGAACAGTGATACGCAGTATTTT
NA	TRBJ2-6	TRBV2	NA	CASSALGTSGANVLTF	TGTGCCAGCAGTGCTTTAGGGACCTCTGGGGCCAACGTCCTGACTTTC
TRBD1	TRBJ1-2	TRBV6-5	NA	CASTRDRVNYGYTF	TGTGCCAGCACCCGGGACAGAGTTAACTATGGCTACACCTTC
NA	TRBJ1-5	TRBV12-5	NA	CASGFVRRNQPQHF	TGTGCTAGTGGTTTCGTCCGCCGCAATCAGCCCCAGCATTTT
TRBD1	TRBJ1-2	TRBV11-2	NA	CASSLRTGLANYGYTF	TGTGCCAGCAGCTTAAGGACAGGGCTCGCTAACTATGGCTACACCTTC
TRBD1	TRBJ2-2	TRBV25-1	NA	CASSDRDRAAGELFF	TGTGCCAGCAGTGACCGGGACAGGGCTGCCGGGGAGCTGTTTTTT